Here is one TCR beta chain with its context. Its antigen is as yet unknown. Germline assignment: CDR1 SGDLS and CDR2 YYNGEE. This CDR3 is 15 amino acids long. V was clipped by 2 bases and J by 1 base, with 11 bases between them. A second PCR, run for about 7 to 11 cycles, used a sample-barcoded 5' primer plus a J-beta primer mix. TCRdb reprocessed the 5' RACE reads via MiXCR and lists one record per CDR3 protein. The profile shows about 640,000 distinct CDR3 sequences, about 54% of them singletons. The data were taken from a study of blood T cells in healthy people across ages. Findings and caveats of the study: Estimates drawn from one million T cells were deemed to understate diversity.

PBMCs, at least 6 million per sample, were isolated. Input material: blood. The sequence derives from a man in his sixties in good health. The rearrangement joins TRBV9 to TRBJ2-3; tentatively, D is TRBD1 (6 bases). In DNA form, the CDR3 reads TGTGCCAGCAGCGTCGAGGACAGTCGCACAGATACGCAGTATTTT. Its translation: CASSVEDSRTDTQYF.